One sample yielded the 15 T cell receptor beta chains listed below, sequenced in a study of graft-versus-host responses after intestinal transplantation. These TCRs' antigens remain unknown. Assay used: immunoSEQ multiplex PCR; TCRdb lists only in-frame clones, some missing. Here the sample spans about 89,000 clones, about 92% being singletons. Sequencing used unstimulated CD8+ T cells sorted from spleen or lymph node cells, obtained before intestinal transplant. These receptors all come from a human donor who received an intestinal transplant.

The chain uses TRBV7-2 and TRBJ1-1; 7 bases are shared with TRBD1. Germline CDR1 and CDR2: SGHTA and FQGNSA. The CDR3 length is 16 residues. The J segment lost 2 bases and the V segment lost 1 base, leaving 7 bases of the junction unmatched. CDR3 sequence (DNA): TGTGCCAGCAGCTTAGAAGGGGGCGCGGGTAACACTGAAGCTTTCTTT. Encoded protein: CASSLEGGAGNTEAFF.

This chain joins TRBV11-3 and TRBJ1-6; the D is unclear. V dropped 0 bases and J dropped 0 bases, with 6 bases sitting between them. CDR1 and CDR2 (germline): SGHNT, YENEEA. This CDR3 is 16 amino acids long. DNA for the CDR3: TGTGCCAGCAGCTTAGAAACTCACTCCTATAATTCACCCCTCCACTTT. It translates to CASSLETHSYNSPLHF.

The genes are TRBV19 and TRBJ2-2, with D possibly matching TRBD2 (5 bases). V lost 5 bases, J lost 4 bases, and 14 bases lay in between. CDR1 and CDR2 (germline): LNHDA, SQIVND (reference sequence). The CDR3 has 15 residues. The CDR3 sequence is CASSPTGIFTGELFF. Written as DNA, the CDR3 is TGTGCCAGTAGTCCCACGGGAATTTTCACCGGGGAGCTGTTTTTT.

This chain connects TRBV6-5 to TRBJ1-1; the match to TRBD1 covers 7 bases. Germline V gene lookup returns CDR1 MNHEY and CDR2 SVGAGI. There are 12 residues in the CDR3. With V trimmed by 5 bases and J by 8 bases, 5 bases remained unmatched. The CDR3: CASSTGTVEAFF. The DNA for the CDR3 is TGTGCCAGCAGTACAGGGACAGTAGAAGCTTTCTTT.

The chain joins TRBV7-9 to TRBJ2-7; unclear D gene. The CDR3 covers 13 residues. The germline CDR1 and CDR2 sequences are SEHNR and FQNEAQ (reference sequence). Trimming shortened V by 5 bases and J by 3 bases, and 11 bases separated the two germline ends. CDR3 region: CASSPQNDYEQYF. CDR3 nucleotide sequence: TGTGCCAGCAGCCCCCAGAATGACTACGAGCAGTACTTC.

V usage is TRBV11-2 and J usage is TRBJ2-1; 7 nucleotides match TRBD1. CDR3 length equals 14 residues. The germline V gene has CDR1 SGHAT and CDR2 FQNNGV. V was pared by 3 bases and J by 4 bases, with 3 bases of the junction left unmatched. Here the CDR3 reads CASSFGTAYNEQFF. CDR3 nucleotide sequence: TGTGCCAGCAGCTTCGGGACAGCATACAATGAGCAGTTCTTC.

The chain carries TRBV6-1 and TRBJ1-5; the D gene is possibly TRBD1 (5 bases). Germline assignment: CDR1 MNHNS and CDR2 SASEGT. The CDR3 is 14 residues long. With 7 bases removed from V and 2 bases from J, the gap between germline ends came to 12 bases. The DNA of the CDR3 is TGTGCCAGCAAACCAGGGTTGGGCAATCAGCCCCAGCATTTT. It is translated as CASKPGLGNQPQHF.

This clone was detected only a few times. Additional DNA sequences in this sample encode the identical CDR3. The gene calls are TRBV4-3 and TRBJ2-7; D remains unclear. The CDR3 loop spans 13 amino acids. The germline V and J ends were trimmed by 0 bases and 0 bases, with 3 bases remaining between them. The V gene's germline CDR1 is LGHNA and CDR2 YSLEER. The CDR3 DNA is TGCGCCAGCAGCCAAGACAGCTCCTACGAGCAGTACTTC. Its translation is CASSQDSSYEQYF.

For this clone: Within the sample, other DNA sequences also encode this same CDR3. The rearrangement links TRBV29-1 to TRBJ2-2; D perhaps matches TRBD2 (6 bases). This CDR3 has 13 residues. Germline CDR1 and CDR2: SQVTM and ANQGSEA. The ends were cut back, 3 bases at V and 2 bases at J, with 7 bases in the middle. The CDR3 DNA sequence: TGCAGCGTTGAGCGGGAAAACACCGGGGAGCTGTTTTTT. Protein: CSVERENTGELFF.

The gene calls are TRBV19 and TRBJ1-6; 10 nucleotides line up with TRBD1. The CDR3 has 15 amino acids. From germline, CDR1 is LNHDA and CDR2 SQIVND (reference sequence). With 3 bases clipped from V and 9 bases from J, the junction kept 5 bases outside the gene matches. The CDR3 bases are TGTGCCAGTAGTATCGGGACAGGGGTAGGTTCACCCCTCCACTTT. Protein: CASSIGTGVGSPLHF.

The sample holds one count of this clone. The chain uses TRBV5-1 and TRBJ1-1, with D perhaps TRBD1 (5 bases). The CDR3 runs to 16 residues. Per the germline V gene, CDR1 is SGHRS and CDR2 is YFSETQ. V dropped 0 bases and J dropped 1 base, with 13 bases sitting between them. CDR3 nucleotide sequence: TGCGCCAGCAGCTTGGATACACCCGGGGGGAACACTGAAGCTTTCTTT. Translation gives CASSLDTPGGNTEAFF.

The V and J genes are TRBV18 and TRBJ2-7; 8 nucleotides agree with TRBD1. CDR1 is KGHSH and CDR2 is LQKENI in the germline V gene. The trim removed 2 bases at V and 5 bases at J, leaving 5 bases unmatched. The CDR3 is 14 residues long. CDR3 in DNA: TGTGCCAGCTCACCAAGGGACAGGATCGACGAGCAGTACTTC. Protein sequence: CASSPRDRIDEQYF.

The CDR3 DNA reads as TGTGCCAGCAGTCCCCCGGGACTAGCGAGCACCGGGGAGCTGTTTTTT. It encodes CASSPPGLASTGELFF. The V gene is TRBV7-9, the J gene TRBJ2-2; 10 positions agree with TRBD2. The CDR3 length is 16 residues. The ends lost 6 bases at V and 4 bases at J; junction bases unmatched: 8. Germline V gives CDR1 SEHNR, CDR2 FQNEAQ (reference sequence).

The rearrangement joins TRBV5-6 to TRBJ2-1; 8 bases map to TRBD2. CDR1 is SGHDT, CDR2 YYEEEE, per germline. V lost 2 bases and J lost 5; bases outside the gene matches: 6. The CDR3 consists of 15 residues. The CDR3 DNA reads as TGTGCCAGCAGCTTTCCGGGACTAGTAAACAATGAGCAGTTCTTC. It is translated as CASSFPGLVNNEQFF. The full variable domain, its missing parts supplied by reference TRBV5-6 and TRBJ2-1, is DAGVTQSPTHLIKTRGQQVTLRCSPKSGHDTVSWYQQALGQGPQFIFQYYEEEERQRGNFPDRFSGHQFPNYSSELNVNALLLGDSALYLCASSFPGLVNNEQFFGPGTRLTVL.

The chain links TRBV29-1 to TRBJ2-6; D perhaps matches TRBD1 (5 bases). Trimming cost V 1 base and J 2 bases, with 18 bases left between them. Per germline, CDR1 SQVTM and CDR2 ANQGSEA. This CDR3 spans 18 amino acids. The CDR3 DNA reads as TGCAGCGTTGAAGCAGTGGACACTGAATCTCCTGGGGCCAACGTCCTGACTTTC. This translates into CSVEAVDTESPGANVLTF. Combining the CDR3 with reference TRBV29-1 and TRBJ2-6 gives the whole variable domain SAVISQKPSRDICQRGTSLTIQCQVDSQVTMMFWYRQQPGQSLTLIATANQGSEATYESGFVIDKFPISRPNLTFSTLTVSNMSPEDSSIYLCSVEAVDTESPGANVLTFGAGSRLTVL.